Listed here are 26 T cell receptor beta chains from one sample, sequenced in a study of T cells in tuberculosis. Repertoires were generated with immunoSEQ multiplex PCR, while TCRdb's copy carries only in-frame clones and drops some. Seen here are 30,000 to 40,000 clones, approximately 94% observed once, and the top ten hold around 4.2%. Time point described: new active TB diagnosis, blood taken before or within 7 days of starting treatment. Material: PBMCs, obtained at tuberculosis diagnosis. These TCRs come from an adult with tuberculosis.

The chain couples TRBV9 to TRBJ1-2; D might be TRBD1 (5 bases). Looked up from germline, CDR1 is SGDLS and CDR2 is YYNGEE. The CDR3 extends over 17 amino acids. Trimming took off 6 bases at V and 4 bases at J, with 25 bases between the two ends. CDR3 region: CASTPGGSSLSGYGYTF. CDR3 DNA sequence: TGTGCCAGCACCCCTGGGGGGTCGTCCCTCTCGGGCTATGGCTACACCTTC.

V gene TRBV6-1 combines with J gene TRBJ1-3; no clear D gene. V was pared by 10 bases and J by 0 bases, with 7 bases between. Germline-derived CDR1 and CDR2 are MNHNS and SASEGT. This CDR3 comprises 12 residues. The CDR3 reads CATLSSGNTIYF. CDR3 coding DNA: TGTGCCACCCTAAGCTCTGGAAACACCATATATTTT.

This chain uses TRBV7-2 with TRBJ1-6, with D perhaps matching TRBD1 (6 bases). CDR1 is SGHTA, CDR2 FQGNSA, per germline. CDR3 size: 15 residues. With 0 bases removed from V and 5 bases from J, the gap between germline ends came to 8 bases. The CDR3 DNA reads as TGTGCCAGCAGCTTAGCGAGGACAGATAATTCACCCCTCCACTTT. Its translation: CASSLARTDNSPLHF.

In this sample, this clone turned up a few times. The V gene is TRBV5-1, the J gene TRBJ1-5; weak D call: TRBD1 (5 bases). V lost 1 base, J lost 3 bases, and 11 bases lay in between. Germline loops: CDR1 SGHRS, CDR2 YFSETQ. The CDR3 loop spans 15 amino acids. CDR3 in amino acids: CASSLQGATNQPQHF. As DNA, the CDR3 is TGCGCCAGCAGCTTGCAAGGGGCTACCAATCAGCCCCAGCATTTT.

The chain employs TRBV28 and TRBJ1-5; no clear D gene. Per germline, CDR1 MDHEN and CDR2 SYDVKM. This CDR3 spans 12 amino acids. V lost 8 bases and J 5 bases, leaving 10 bases between the germline ends. This chain's CDR3 is CASRVNDQPQHF. The CDR3 DNA follows: TGTGCCAGCCGAGTGAACGATCAGCCCCAGCATTTT.

V is TRBV2 and J is TRBJ2-3; D gene uncertain. CDR3 length: 14 amino acids. The germline gives CDR1 SNHLY, CDR2 FYNNEI. V was pared by 6 bases and J by 2 bases, with 12 bases between. DNA of the CDR3: TGTGCCAGCAGACCCGAAAGACTCACAGATACGCAGTATTTT. It codes for CASRPERLTDTQYF.

The sample holds one count of this clone. J is TRBJ1-4 and V is TRBV2, with 9 bases lining up with TRBD1. The CDR3 extends over 14 amino acids. The V and J ends lost 5 bases and 7 bases, in that order; junction bases with no gene match: 5. CDR1 is SNHLY and CDR2 is FYNNEI in the germline V gene. CDR3 DNA sequence: TGTGCCAGCAGTCGACAGGGGGACCGTGAAAAACTGTTTTTT. This encodes CASSRQGDREKLFF.

This clone was recorded only once. This chain joins TRBV2 and TRBJ1-1; D is unresolved. Germline V gene sequence: CDR1 SNHLY, CDR2 FYNNEI. V was clipped by 7 bases and J by 0 bases, with 12 bases between them. The CDR3 covers 14 residues. The CDR3 reads CASNHRYLNTEAFF. CDR3 nucleotides: TGTGCCAGCAATCACAGATACTTGAACACTGAAGCTTTCTTT.

V is TRBV30 and J is TRBJ2-3; D call uncertain. Germline V gene sequence: CDR1 GTSNPN, CDR2 SVGIG (reference sequence). V was trimmed by 0 bases and J by 6 bases, leaving 4 bases between them. The CDR3 totals 11 residues. CDR3 amino acids: CAWSVQDTQYF. CDR3 sequence (DNA): TGTGCCTGGAGTGTACAGGATACGCAGTATTTT.

The J gene is TRBJ1-2, the V gene TRBV2; 8 bases map to TRBD1. Per the germline V gene, CDR1 is SNHLY and CDR2 is FYNNEI. The CDR3 contains 14 residues. J gave up 4 bases and V 7 bases, and 8 bases lay outside the gene matches. For the CDR3, the DNA is TGTGCCAGCAACCGACAGGGGCCGATCTATGGCTACACCTTC. Translating it yields CASNRQGPIYGYTF.

This clone occurred once. This chain uses TRBV7-2 with TRBJ2-7; possible D gene TRBD2, 7 bases. Germline V gene sequence: CDR1 SGHTA, CDR2 FQGNSA. CDR3 length: 16 amino acids. The V and J ends lost 0 bases and 4 bases respectively, with 16 bases between them. CDR3 protein: CASSLARGGRDYEQYF. CDR3 sequence (DNA): TGTGCCAGCAGCTTAGCTAGGGGGGGCAGGGATTACGAGCAGTACTTC.

The chain has TRBV5-1 and TRBJ2-3, with a tentative D call TRBD2 (6 bases). There are 16 residues in the CDR3. V was cut by 5 bases and J by 1 base, with 17 bases left in between. Looked up from germline, CDR1 is SGHRS and CDR2 is YFSETQ. As DNA, the CDR3 is TGCGCCAGCAGTGGGGGGAACCCTAGCGGCACAGATACGCAGTATTTT. Its protein is CASSGGNPSGTDTQYF.

Written as DNA, the CDR3 is TGCGCCAGCAGCTTGGCCCAGGGGGCTAAAAACATTCAGTACTTC. It yields the protein CASSLAQGAKNIQYF. The chain couples TRBV5-1 to TRBJ2-4; 8 bases match TRBD1. CDR3 length: 15 residues. Per the germline V gene, CDR1 is SGHRS and CDR2 is YFSETQ. With V trimmed by 0 bases and J by 4 bases, 3 bases remained unmatched.

J is TRBJ2-1 and V is TRBV6-5; no definite D call. Germline CDR1 MNHEY, CDR2 SVGAGI. With 3 bases removed from V and 6 bases from J, the gap between germline ends came to 12 bases. The CDR3 loop spans 14 amino acids. The CDR3 spells CASSYLAPGNEQFF. For the CDR3, the DNA is TGTGCCAGCAGTTATCTCGCTCCGGGCAATGAGCAGTTCTTC.

The V call is TRBV6-1, the J call TRBJ1-2; 7 positions match TRBD1. The V gene's germline CDR1 is MNHNS and CDR2 SASEGT. This CDR3 contains 15 residues. V gave up 0 bases and J gave up 4 bases; unmatched junction bases: 5. The CDR3 sequence is CASSEALRDSYGYTF. The CDR3, as DNA: TGTGCCAGCAGTGAAGCGCTTCGGGACAGCTATGGCTACACCTTC.

The chain is built from TRBV29-1 and TRBJ1-1; D is undetermined. This CDR3 region has 14 residues. Germline values: CDR1 SQVTM, CDR2 ANQGSEA. V was shortened by 4 bases and J by 2 bases, with 14 bases between the two germline ends. The CDR3 bases are TGCAGCGTTGTCGGCAGGAACTCAAACACTGAAGCTTTCTTT. It translates to CSVVGRNSNTEAFF.

About this clone itself: Compared with germline, one end of the junction differs, possibly owing to a read error. The chain recombines TRBV20-1 with TRBJ1-2, with TRBD1 as a possible D gene (6 bases). The CDR3 loop spans 11 amino acids. Germline V CDR1 and CDR2: DFQATT, SNEGSKA (reference sequence). CDR3 in DNA: TGCAGTGCGAGAGGGACAAATGGCTACACCTTC. Protein sequence: CSARGTNGYTF.

The chain employs TRBV21-1 and TRBJ2-5; the table names TRBD1, a call not compared with the DNA. TRBV21-1 is a listed pseudogene. The CDR3 spans 15 residues. CDR3 coding DNA: TGTGCCAGCAGCCCAGGACACCGGCGAGAGGAGACCCAGTACTTC. Translated: CASSPGHRREETQYF.

The genes are TRBV6-5 and TRBJ2-2; the D is unclear. The CDR3 totals 15 residues. The V gene lost 6 bases and the J gene lost 1 base, with 12 bases spanning the gap. Germline CDR1 MNHEY, CDR2 SVGAGI. CDR3 DNA sequence: TGTGCCAGCAGGGATCTACAGTGGAACACCGGGGAGCTGTTTTTT. This codes for CASRDLQWNTGELFF.

The genes are TRBV27 and TRBJ1-6; 7 nucleotides align to TRBD1. Looked up from germline, CDR1 is MNHEY and CDR2 is SMNVEV (reference sequence). This CDR3 comprises 15 residues. V shed 5 bases, J shed 4 bases, and the junction held 5 bases outside the gene matches. CDR3 residues: CASSPQGGYNSPLHF. CDR3 DNA: TGTGCCAGCAGTCCCCAGGGGGGTTATAATTCACCCCTCCACTTT.

The V and J genes are TRBV11-2 and TRBJ2-5, with a tentative D call TRBD1 (5 bases). The CDR3 covers 13 residues. The germline gives CDR1 SGHAT, CDR2 FQNNGV. V was clipped by 5 bases and J by 5 bases, with 12 bases between them. CDR3 sequence: CASSLRGAETQYF. The DNA of the CDR3 is TGTGCCAGCAGCCTTAGGGGCGCGGAGACCCAGTACTTC.

The CDR3: CASTLQGFPDTQYF. DNA for the CDR3: TGCGCCAGCACATTACAGGGTTTTCCAGATACGCAGTATTTT. The J gene is TRBJ2-3, the V gene TRBV5-1; D may be TRBD1 (6 bases). V dropped 6 bases and J dropped 4 bases, with 15 bases sitting between them. The CDR3 totals 14 residues. CDR1 is SGHRS, CDR2 YFSETQ, per germline. Full variable domain (rest looked up from reference TRBV5-1 and TRBJ2-3): KAGVTQTPRYLIKTRGQQVTLSCSPISGHRSVSWYQQTPGQGLQFLFEYFSETQRNKGNFPGRFSGRQFSNSRSEMNVSTLELGDSALYLCASTLQGFPDTQYFGPGTRLTVL.

The gene calls are TRBV6-5 and TRBJ2-7; weak D call: TRBD1 (6 bases). The CDR3 is 14 amino acids. CDR1 is MNHEY, CDR2 SVGAGI, per germline. V lost 6 bases and J 0 bases, leaving 12 bases between the germline ends. CDR3: CASRRDRTSYEQYF. The CDR3 coding sequence is TGTGCCAGCAGGAGAGACAGGACCTCCTACGAGCAGTACTTC.

V and J are TRBV29-1 and TRBJ1-1; D remains ambiguous. Germline V gene data show CDR1 as SQVTM and CDR2 as ANQGSEA. The CDR3 extends over 14 amino acids. Trimming shortened V by 5 bases and J by 4 bases, and 17 bases separated the two germline ends. The CDR3 is CSVPPGSVGTEAFF. CDR3 in DNA: TGCAGCGTTCCCCCGGGATCCGTTGGCACTGAAGCTTTCTTT.

This chain connects TRBV2 to TRBJ1-6; no reliable D call. The CDR3 covers 16 residues. V was clipped by 7 bases and J by 5 bases, with 18 bases between them. In germline, CDR1 is SNHLY, CDR2 FYNNEI. The CDR3 protein is CASTEREGWDNSPLHF. In DNA form, the CDR3 reads TGTGCCAGCACCGAAAGGGAGGGCTGGGATAATTCACCCCTCCACTTT.

The chain combines TRBV7-6 with TRBJ2-1; TRBD1 matches at 8 bases. CDR3 length: 15 residues. Germline CDR1 is SGHVS and CDR2 is FNYEAQ. V lost 3 bases to trimming and J lost 5 bases; unmatched junction nucleotides: 6. CDR3 protein: CASSFGTGNHNEQFF. CDR3 nucleotide sequence: TGTGCCAGCAGCTTCGGGACAGGAAACCACAATGAGCAGTTCTTC.